These 27 T cell receptor beta chains share one sample of origin, sequenced in a study of sequential checkpoint blockade in melanoma. Stated treatment: randomized to nivolumab then ipilimumab (arm A) or the reverse (arm B). This table comes from immunoSEQ multiplex PCR, and its TCRdb copy is limited to in-frame clones, with some not included. This table has more than 10,000 clones, 74% appearing once. The specimen was CD8+ T cells sorted from blood (inferred from file names), collected from a patient given nivolumab and ipilimumab in sequence. The receptors here all came from a human donor with melanoma.

This clone was detected only a few times. This sequence joins TRBV19 and TRBJ1-2, with D maybe TRBD1 (6 bases). Germline V gives CDR1 LNHDA, CDR2 SQIVND (reference sequence). Trimming took off 7 bases at V and 4 bases at J, with 13 bases between the two ends. This CDR3 has 13 residues. The CDR3 sequence is CASKQAGAYGYTF. Here the CDR3 DNA reads TGTGCCAGTAAGCAAGCAGGGGCCTATGGCTACACCTTC.

The chain links TRBV19 to TRBJ1-2; D uncertain. CDR3 length: 15 amino acids. Trimming removed 2 bases at V and 6 bases at J, with 16 bases between. The germline V gene encodes CDR1 LNHDA and CDR2 SQIVND (reference sequence). The CDR3 coding sequence is TGTGCCAGTAGTATATTCGGGTCACCCGCGGATGGCTACACCTTC. Translation gives CASSIFGSPADGYTF.

V is TRBV7-6 and J is TRBJ2-1; 8 positions match TRBD2. The V segment lost 5 bases and the J segment 6 bases; nucleotides outside the gene matches: 9. This CDR3 has 15 amino acids. The V gene's germline CDR1 is SGHVS and CDR2 FNYEAQ. The DNA of the CDR3 is TGTGCCAGCAGCGTAGGCGCCGGGACTAGCAATGAGCAGTTCTTC. Translation gives CASSVGAGTSNEQFF.

This clone has a handful of counts. The chain links TRBV7-9 to TRBJ2-7; D ambiguous. Germline V CDR1 and CDR2: SEHNR, FQNEAQ (reference sequence). The CDR3 runs to 13 residues. V was clipped by 0 bases and J by 0 bases, with 3 bases between them. The CDR3 nucleotides are TGTGCCAGCAGCTTAGCTAACTCCTACGAGCAGTACTTC. Encoded protein: CASSLANSYEQYF.

V usage is TRBV2 and J usage is TRBJ2-1, with 7 bases matching TRBD1. Germline CDR1 SNHLY, CDR2 FYNNEI. V shed 5 bases and J 4 bases; nucleotides not matched to a gene: 11. The CDR3 has 16 amino acids. The CDR3 protein is CASSRPGQRMYNEQFF. Written as DNA, the CDR3 is TGTGCCAGCAGTCGGCCGGGACAGAGAATGTACAATGAGCAGTTCTTC.

This sequence joins TRBV6-1 and TRBJ2-7; TRBD1 might be the D (6 bases). The CDR3 has 13 amino acids. Germline CDR1 MNHNS, CDR2 SASEGT. Trimming removed 4 bases at V and 3 bases at J, with 10 bases between. The CDR3 bases are TGTGCCAGCAGTGGCACAGGGAGCTACGAGCAGTACGTC. Translated, it gives CASSGTGSYEQYV.

The genes are TRBV11-2 and TRBJ2-7, with 8 positions matching TRBD2. Per the germline V gene, CDR1 is SGHAT and CDR2 is FQNNGV. V trimming: 2 bases; J trimming: 4 bases; junction bases outside the gene matches: 4. The length of the CDR3 is 14 residues. This CDR3 reads CASSLMAGGYEQYF. For the CDR3, the DNA is TGTGCCAGCAGCTTAATGGCGGGAGGTTACGAGCAGTACTTC.

This clone has just one count. This chain joins TRBV6-5 and TRBJ1-5; D unclear. V gave up 5 bases and J gave up 2 bases, with 7 bases separating them. Germline assignment: CDR1 MNHEY and CDR2 SVGAGI. The CDR3 runs to 13 residues. The CDR3 DNA reads as TGTGCCAGCAGTATCGGGGGCAATCAGCCCCAGCATTTT. Protein product: CASSIGGNQPQHF.

V is TRBV5-1 and J is TRBJ2-7; D possibly corresponds to TRBD2 (6 bases). V dropped 7 bases and J dropped 0 bases, with 11 bases sitting between them. CDR1 is SGHRS, CDR2 YFSETQ, per germline. The CDR3 contains 13 residues. The CDR3 is CASGGSGSYEQYF. The CDR3 region has the DNA TGCGCCAGCGGGGGGAGCGGCTCCTACGAGCAGTACTTC.

This sequence joins TRBV4-3 and TRBJ1-1; TRBD1 agrees at 9 bases. Trimming at V came to 3 bases and at J to 4 bases, leaving 3 bases not matched to a gene. This CDR3 contains 14 residues. In germline, CDR1 is LGHNA, CDR2 YSLEER. CDR3 in DNA: TGCGCCAGCAGCCAGGGACAGGGAGTCACTGAAGCTTTCTTT. Translation gives CASSQGQGVTEAFF.

The chain combines TRBV7-2 with TRBJ1-3; D gene uncertain. CDR3 length equals 14 residues. Germline lookup yields CDR1 SGHTA and CDR2 FQGNSA. The V gene lost 3 bases and the J gene lost 4 bases, with 10 bases spanning the gap. The CDR3 DNA reads as TGTGCCAGCAGCTTCATCCGGGAAGGAAACACCATATATTTT. It is translated as CASSFIREGNTIYF.

The genes are TRBV27 and TRBJ2-1, with a weak D call TRBD1 (6 bases). The CDR3 length is 13 residues. V lost 5 bases and J 5 bases, leaving 10 bases between the germline ends. Germline V gene lookup returns CDR1 MNHEY and CDR2 SMNVEV (reference sequence). CDR3 protein: CASSHRQDNEQFF. For the CDR3, the DNA is TGTGCCAGCAGTCACCGACAGGACAATGAGCAGTTCTTC.

The chain has TRBV10-2 and TRBJ2-1, with D maybe TRBD2 (5 bases). The CDR3 length is 13 residues. Looked up from germline, CDR1 is WSHSY and CDR2 is SAAADI. Trimming pared 6 bases from V and 6 bases from J, leaving 12 bases between. Here the CDR3 DNA reads TGCGCCAGCAGCCCTGGACGGGGCAATGAGCAGTTCTTC. Translation gives CASSPGRGNEQFF.

The chain joins TRBV9 to TRBJ2-1, with 8 bases identical to TRBD2. The germline V gene has CDR1 SGDLS and CDR2 YYNGEE. Trimming at V came to 3 bases and at J to 5 bases, leaving 7 bases not matched to a gene. The CDR3 spans 15 residues. As DNA, the CDR3 is TGTGCCAGCAGCGAGTTTAGCGGGACGCACAATGAGCAGTTCTTC. Translated: CASSEFSGTHNEQFF.

V and J are TRBV6-1 and TRBJ2-5, with TRBD1 identical over 11 bases. The J call may be incorrect, as the DNA end agrees better with TRBJ2-7. Per the germline V gene, CDR1 is MNHNS and CDR2 is SASEGT. The CDR3 is 15 amino acids. CDR3 in amino acids: CASTGQGARDYEQYF. As DNA, the CDR3 is TGTGCCAGCACTGGACAGGGGGCTAGAGACTACGAGCAGTACTTC.

This chain connects TRBV9 to TRBJ2-7; TRBD2 matches at 9 bases. This CDR3 has 16 amino acids. CDR1 is SGDLS and CDR2 is YYNGEE in the germline V gene. Germline trimming cut 1 base from V and 0 bases from J; bases unmatched to any gene: 5. CDR3 coding DNA: TGTGCCAGCAGCGTAAGTAGCGGGAGTAGCTCCTACGAGCAGTACTTC. Translated, it gives CASSVSSGSSSYEQYF. The whole variable domain, filled in from reference TRBV9 and TRBJ2-7, reads DSGVTQTPKHLITATGQRVTLRCSPRSGDLSVYWYQQSLDQGLQFLIQYYNGEERAKGNILERFSAQQFPDLHSELNLSSLELGDSALYFCASSVSSGSSSYEQYFGPGTRLTVT.

The CDR3, as DNA: TGTGCCAGCAGTAACGTGGTGGGCGAGCAGTACGTC. This codes for CASSNVVGEQYV. V is TRBV6-6 and J is TRBJ2-7; D is ambiguous. The CDR3 sequence is 12 residues long. V shed 5 bases and J shed 6 bases, with 11 bases lying between them. Germline CDR1 and CDR2: MNHNY and SVGAGI (reference sequence).

The J gene is TRBJ1-5, the V gene TRBV19; D is undetermined. V was trimmed by 7 bases and J by 0 bases, leaving 13 bases between them. The CDR3 extends over 15 amino acids. The germline V gene encodes CDR1 LNHDA and CDR2 SQIVND (reference sequence). CDR3 protein: CASIFRLDSNQPQHF. DNA for the CDR3: TGTGCCAGTATCTTCAGACTGGATAGCAATCAGCCCCAGCATTTT.

This clone was observed once. The J gene is TRBJ2-3, the V gene TRBV15, with TRBD1 as a possible D gene (5 bases). This CDR3 is 14 amino acids long. V was shortened by 1 base and J by 11 bases, with 16 bases between the two germline ends. Germline CDR1 LNHNV, CDR2 YYDKDF (reference sequence). The CDR3 reads CATSRVQDGKMQYF. The CDR3 bases are TGTGCCACCAGCAGAGTACAGGACGGCAAAATGCAGTATTTT.

The chain joins TRBV27 to TRBJ2-4; maybe TRBD1 (6 bases). The CDR3 totals 14 residues. Looked up from germline, CDR1 is MNHEY and CDR2 is SMNVEV (reference sequence). Trimming took 3 bases from V and 6 from J, leaving 12 bases between them. CDR3 region: CASSLQGQRNIQYF. CDR3 bases: TGTGCCAGCAGTTTGCAGGGACAAAGAAACATTCAGTACTTC.

This clone was counted between two and nine times. The V and J genes are TRBV27 and TRBJ1-1, with 8 bases that match TRBD1. The ends lost 3 bases at V and 5 bases at J; junction bases unmatched: 2. Per germline, CDR1 MNHEY and CDR2 SMNVEV (reference sequence). This CDR3 is built from 13 residues. The CDR3 bases are TGTGCCAGCAGTTTTAACAGGGGGACTGAAGCTTTCTTT. Amino acid sequence: CASSFNRGTEAFF.

The J gene is TRBJ1-4, the V gene TRBV21-1; the DNA was not compared with TRBD1, the D call given in the table. TRBV21-1 is designated a pseudogene. The length of the CDR3 is 16 residues. The CDR3 is CASSKAPGQFNEKLFF. The CDR3 DNA follows: TGTGCCAGCAGCAAAGCGCCGGGACAGTTTAATGAAAAACTGTTTTTT.

This sequence joins TRBV10-3 and TRBJ1-2; D remains unclear. V was shortened by 7 bases and J by 8 bases, with 17 bases between the two germline ends. Germline V gene data show CDR1 as ENHRY and CDR2 as SYGVKD. This CDR3 comprises 13 residues. CDR3 bases: TGTGCCATCACGGTGGGGAGGGAGCGCGGCTACACCTTC. It translates to CAITVGRERGYTF.

The genes are TRBV7-6 and TRBJ2-3; D remains ambiguous. This CDR3 has 15 amino acids. Germline V gene sequence: CDR1 SGHVS, CDR2 FNYEAQ. V was trimmed by 2 bases and J by 0 bases, leaving 9 bases between them. CDR3 sequence: CASSLRATSTDTQYF. The DNA for the CDR3 is TGTGCCAGCAGCTTAAGAGCAACTAGCACAGATACGCAGTATTTT.

Only a few counts were recorded for this clone. The chain is built from TRBV5-1 and TRBJ1-2; 8 nucleotides align to TRBD1. The V gene end was trimmed by 3 bases and the J gene end by 2 bases; junction bases not matched to a gene: 6. The CDR3 has 15 amino acids. The V gene's germline CDR1 is SGHRS and CDR2 YFSETQ. CDR3 residues: CASSSSGGPNYGYTF. CDR3 bases: TGCGCCAGCAGCTCCTCAGGGGGCCCAAACTATGGCTACACCTTC.

The chain carries TRBV7-8 and TRBJ2-5; TRBD2 aligns across 12 bases. The germline CDR1 and CDR2 sequences are SGHVS and FQNEAQ. This CDR3 has 17 residues. J gave up 5 bases and V 7 bases, and 14 bases lay outside the gene matches. CDR3 loop: CASTDRTSGDRWETQYF. The CDR3 nucleotides are TGTGCCAGCACCGACCGGACTAGCGGGGATAGGTGGGAGACCCAGTACTTC.

The chain combines TRBV5-1 with TRBJ2-5; the match to TRBD2 covers 10 bases. With 4 bases clipped from V and 10 bases from J, the junction kept 19 bases outside the gene matches. CDR1 SGHRS and CDR2 YFSETQ come from the germline V gene. The CDR3 covers 17 residues. For the CDR3, the DNA is TGCGCCAGCAGCGGAGGATATAGCGGGGGGCCCGAAGGGGACCAGTACTTC. Translating it yields CASSGGYSGGPEGDQYF.